This entry lists 28 T cell receptor beta chains sequenced from one sample in a study of T cell responses to AZD1222 COVID-19 vaccine. TCRdb keeps only in-frame clones here, not all; method: immunoSEQ multiplex PCR. The table records under 150,000 clones, under 95% of them present only once. This sample comprised peripheral blood, obtained on day 0 of AZD1222 vaccination. The receptors originated from an adult in good health.

This clone appeared a single time. The chain recombines TRBV27 with TRBJ2-6, with D maybe TRBD1 (6 bases). From germline, CDR1 is MNHEY and CDR2 SMNVEV (reference sequence). V shed 5 bases and J shed 4 bases, with 9 bases lying between them. This CDR3 spans 14 amino acids. The CDR3 nucleotides are TGTGCCAGCAGTCCCGGACAGGGGGCCAACGTCCTGACTTTC. This encodes CASSPGQGANVLTF.

Comments on this clone: The same CDR3 can be traced to other DNA sequences in this sample. The V gene is TRBV18, the J gene TRBJ2-1, with 13 bases matching TRBD2. Germline V CDR1 and CDR2: KGHSH, LQKENI. This CDR3 is built from 15 residues. V gave up 3 bases and J gave up 6 bases; unmatched junction bases: 2. Here the CDR3 reads CASSPTSGRGNEQFF. The CDR3 coding sequence is TGTGCCAGCTCACCTACTAGCGGGAGGGGCAATGAGCAGTTCTTC.

This rearrangement joins TRBV5-1 to TRBJ1-2; D remains unclear. V was cut by 0 bases and J by 7 bases, with 10 bases left in between. The CDR3 is 13 residues long. The germline CDR1 and CDR2 sequences are SGHRS and YFSETQ. CDR3 sequence (DNA): TGCGCCAGCAGCTTGGAGGCCTCGGGTGGCTACACCTTC. It specifies CASSLEASGGYTF.

This rearrangement joins TRBV28 to TRBJ1-2; 7 positions match TRBD1. This CDR3 region has 14 residues. From germline, CDR1 is MDHEN and CDR2 SYDVKM. The V segment lost 3 bases and the J segment 4 bases; nucleotides outside the gene matches: 5. In nucleotides, the CDR3 is TGTGCCAGCAGTTTTACGGACAGGACCTATGGCTACACCTTC. Amino acid sequence: CASSFTDRTYGYTF.

The rearrangement links TRBV6-6 to TRBJ2-1, with D perhaps matching TRBD1 or TRBD2 (5 bases each). CDR3 length equals 16 residues. The V end lost 7 bases, the J end lost 4 bases, and 20 bases lay between the germline ends. Germline CDR1 is MNHNY and CDR2 is SVGAGI (reference sequence). CDR3 in DNA: TGTGCCAGCACCCCTCCGAGGGGTGGGGGATACAATGAGCAGTTCTTC. Translating it yields CASTPPRGGGYNEQFF.

This clone was found a few times. The chain joins TRBV19 to TRBJ2-1, with 7 bases identical to TRBD1. V shed 4 bases, J shed 4 bases, and the junction held 1 base outside the gene matches. Germline lookup yields CDR1 LNHDA and CDR2 SQIVND (reference sequence). The CDR3 contains 13 residues. The CDR3 loop reads CASSTGQYNEQFF. Here the CDR3 DNA reads TGTGCCAGTAGTACGGGACAGTACAATGAGCAGTTCTTC.

V and J are TRBV27 and TRBJ1-5; D is possibly TRBD1 (5 bases). The CDR3 has 15 residues. V lost 5 bases to trimming and J lost 6 bases, with 17 bases between them. Germline V lookup: CDR1 MNHEY, CDR2 SMNVEV (reference sequence). CDR3 amino acids: CASSQRGRDGQPQHF. The CDR3 bases are TGTGCCAGCAGTCAGCGGGGGAGGGATGGTCAGCCCCAGCATTTT.

The rearrangement links TRBV25-1 to TRBJ1-3; 10 bases match TRBD1. V shed 6 bases and J 7 bases; nucleotides not matched to a gene: 9. This CDR3 spans 15 amino acids. Germline V gene sequence: CDR1 MGHDK, CDR2 SYGVNS. Here the CDR3 DNA reads TGTGCCAGCAGCCGGGGGACAGGGGCGGGTAACACCATATATTTT. Translated, it gives CASSRGTGAGNTIYF.

The chain recombines TRBV3-1 (or the pseudogene TRBV3-2) with TRBJ1-4; 7 nucleotides match TRBD1. Looked up from germline, CDR1 is LGHDT and CDR2 is YNNKEL (reference sequence). This CDR3 has 13 residues. J lost 7 bases, V lost 2 bases, and 1 base had no gene match. The CDR3 loop reads CASSQRQGEKLFF. In nucleotides, the CDR3 is TGTGCCAGCAGCCAAAGACAGGGTGAAAAACTGTTTTTT.

The V and J genes are TRBV2 and TRBJ2-7; D is possibly TRBD2 (6 bases). V dropped 6 bases and J dropped 4 bases, with 16 bases sitting between them. The V gene's germline CDR1 is SNHLY and CDR2 FYNNEI. CDR3 length: 14 amino acids. CDR3 in DNA: TGTGCCAGCAGCCCTGGCGGGGTTTTTTACGAGCAGTACTTC. Encoded protein: CASSPGGVFYEQYF.

The chain joins TRBV5-8 to TRBJ1-6; TRBD1 might be the D (5 bases). The V end was cut by 1 base, the J end by 8 bases, with 16 bases between. CDR3 length equals 16 residues. The germline V gene encodes CDR1 SGHTS and CDR2 YDEGEE. The CDR3 sequence is CASSLRRGRGDSPLHF. CDR3 nucleotide sequence: TGTGCCAGCAGCTTGCGGAGGGGCCGCGGGGATTCACCCCTCCACTTT.

The chain has TRBV18 and TRBJ1-3; TRBD1 matches at 8 bases. The V and J ends lost 3 bases and 0 bases, in that order; junction bases with no gene match: 4. This CDR3 is built from 16 residues. The germline V gene encodes CDR1 KGHSH and CDR2 LQKENI. The CDR3 DNA follows: TGTGCCAGCTCACCCATGGACAGGGCCTCTGGAAACACCATATATTTT. Translating gives CASSPMDRASGNTIYF.

This clone was detected once. The chain links TRBV5-1 to TRBJ2-1; 8 nucleotides match TRBD1. The germline gives CDR1 SGHRS, CDR2 YFSETQ. This CDR3 has 14 amino acids. V dropped 2 bases and J dropped 6; count of bases not matched to a gene: 4. The CDR3 reads CASSFGQGTNEQFF. The DNA for the CDR3 is TGCGCCAGCAGCTTCGGACAGGGTACCAATGAGCAGTTCTTC.

This clone was seen just once. V usage is TRBV28 and J usage is TRBJ2-7; 9 bases fit TRBD2. The germline CDR1 and CDR2 sequences are MDHEN and SYDVKM. With V trimmed by 0 bases and J by 3 bases, 3 bases remained unmatched. CDR3 length: 15 amino acids. In DNA, the CDR3 is TGTGCCAGCAGTTTATGGGCTAGCGGGATCTACGAGCAGTACTTC. Amino acids: CASSLWASGIYEQYF.

V is TRBV29-1 and J is TRBJ2-7, with a tentative D call TRBD1 (6 bases). V gave up 4 bases and J gave up 3 bases, with 10 bases separating them. Germline V gives CDR1 SQVTM, CDR2 ANQGSEA. The CDR3 runs to 12 residues. The CDR3 DNA is TGCAGCGTTGGACAGGTTAGCTACGAGCAGTACTTC. This translates into CSVGQVSYEQYF.

V and J are TRBV11-2 and TRBJ2-7; 8 nucleotides match TRBD1. Germline CDR1 and CDR2: SGHAT and FQNNGV. CDR3 length: 16 amino acids. V lost 3 bases, J lost 3 bases, and 10 bases stayed unmatched. The CDR3 spells CASSFNPITGGYEQYF. CDR3 sequence (DNA): TGTGCCAGCAGCTTTAACCCTATTACAGGGGGCTACGAGCAGTACTTC.

The chain joins TRBV7-3 to TRBJ2-7; a weak D match, TRBD1 (6 bases). The length of the CDR3 is 13 residues. Germline lookup yields CDR1 SGHTA and CDR2 FQGTGA. Trimming stripped 4 bases from V and 3 bases from J, with 10 bases between. The CDR3 here is CASSSGVGYEQYF. Written as DNA, the CDR3 is TGTGCCAGCAGCTCAGGGGTTGGCTACGAGCAGTACTTC. The full variable domain, with the rest looked up from reference TRBV7-3 and TRBJ2-7, is GAGVSQTPSNKVTEKGKYVELRCDPISGHTALYWYRQSLGQGPEFLIYFQGTGAADDSGLPNDRFFAVRPEGSVSTLKIQRTERGDSAVYLCASSSGVGYEQYFGPGTRLTVT.

The rearrangement joins TRBV4-3 to TRBJ2-1, with D perhaps matching TRBD2 (5 bases). Trimming left V 0 bases short and J 9 bases short, with 15 bases between. From germline, CDR1 is LGHNA and CDR2 YSLEER. The CDR3 is 15 amino acids. Here the CDR3 reads CASSQEAPLSGEQFF. CDR3 DNA: TGCGCCAGCAGCCAAGAGGCCCCCTTGAGCGGTGAGCAGTTCTTC.

This chain links TRBV6-1 with TRBJ1-1; tentative D call: TRBD1 (5 bases). Between the trimmed V and J ends, which lost 2 bases and 0 bases, there was a span of 7 bases. Germline V gene data show CDR1 as MNHNS and CDR2 as SASEGT. CDR3 length equals 14 residues. CDR3 in amino acids: CASSEYRLNTEAFF. For the CDR3, the DNA is TGTGCCAGCAGTGAATACAGGTTGAACACTGAAGCTTTCTTT.

V is TRBV19 and J is TRBJ2-7; D is uncertain. The CDR3 runs 17 residues. In germline, CDR1 is LNHDA, CDR2 SQIVND (reference sequence). Trimming removed 4 bases at V and 3 bases at J, with 22 bases between. The CDR3 DNA is TGTGCCAGTAGTACTACGAATGGACCTCATAAGCTCTACGAGCAGTACTTC. Translated, it gives CASSTTNGPHKLYEQYF. The full variable domain, with the rest looked up from reference TRBV19 and TRBJ2-7, is DGGITQSPKYLFRKEGQNVTLSCEQNLNHDAMYWYRQDPGQGLRLIYYSQIVNDFQKGDIAEGYSVSREKKESFPLTVTSAQKNPTAFYLCASSTTNGPHKLYEQYFGPGTRLTVT.

This chain uses TRBV6-2 or TRBV6-3 with TRBJ2-1; 7 bases fit TRBD2. Germline assignment: CDR1 MNHEY and CDR2 SVGEGT. Trimming cost V 6 bases and J 11 bases; bases outside gene matches: 4. CDR3 size: 11 residues. Written as DNA, the CDR3 is TGTGCCAGCAGCCCGAGCGGGAAGCAGTTCTTC. It codes for CASSPSGKQFF.

CDR3 nucleotides: TGTGCCAGCTCACCCCCGGGACAGATCAATCAGCCCCAGCATTTT. Protein: CASSPPGQINQPQHF. The V gene is TRBV18, the J gene TRBJ1-5; 7 bases align to TRBD1. The CDR3 sequence is 15 residues long. The V gene end was trimmed by 3 bases and the J gene end by 3 bases; junction bases not matched to a gene: 5. Germline CDR1 and CDR2: KGHSH and LQKENI.

This chain connects TRBV27 to TRBJ2-7, with 11 bases fitting TRBD2. V lost 6 bases to trimming and J lost 7 bases; unmatched junction nucleotides: 8. The CDR3 consists of 14 residues. Germline values: CDR1 MNHEY, CDR2 SMNVEV (reference sequence). CDR3 DNA: TGTGCCAGCAGCCGTAGCGGGAGGGTGGGGGAGCAGTACTTC. Protein product: CASSRSGRVGEQYF.

This chain joins TRBV15 and TRBJ2-1, with 9 bases matching TRBD2. V lost 4 bases, J lost 7 bases, and 11 bases stayed unmatched. Per the germline V gene, CDR1 is LNHNV and CDR2 is YYDKDF (reference sequence). CDR3 size: 16 residues. This chain's CDR3 is CATSIFPRSGGNEQFF. In DNA form, the CDR3 reads TGTGCCACCAGCATCTTTCCGAGGAGCGGGGGGAATGAGCAGTTCTTC.

The chain joins TRBV16 to TRBJ2-7; D remains unclear. V lost 0 bases and J 9 bases, leaving 12 bases between the germline ends. CDR1 and CDR2 (germline): KGHSY, FQNENV. This CDR3 comprises 13 residues. DNA for the CDR3: TGTGCCAGCAGCCAATCCCGCAGTGTGGTGCAGTACTTC. It codes for CASSQSRSVVQYF.

Here the CDR3 DNA reads TGTGCCAGCAGCCCTGGGGGTTTTAACACCGGGGAGCTGTTTTTT. Translation: CASSPGGFNTGELFF. This chain joins TRBV5-6 and TRBJ2-2, with D perhaps TRBD1 or TRBD2 (5 bases each). The V end lost 4 bases, the J end lost 2 bases, and 12 bases lay between the germline ends. The CDR3 loop spans 15 amino acids. Germline V lookup: CDR1 SGHDT, CDR2 YYEEEE.

The rearrangement links TRBV21-1 to TRBJ2-7; the D call TRBD2 from the table was never checked on the DNA. TRBV21-1 constitutes a pseudogene. CDR3 length: 21 residues. CDR3 in amino acids: CASSKALWGLLGFPSSYEQYF. CDR3 bases: TGTGCCAGCAGCAAAGCGCTTTGGGGACTTTTAGGCTTTCCTTCCTCCTACGAGCAGTACTTC.

This clone appeared a single time. The chain carries TRBV19 and TRBJ2-3, with D perhaps TRBD1 or TRBD2 (6 bases each). Germline values: CDR1 LNHDA, CDR2 SQIVND (reference sequence). CDR3 size: 15 residues. V was trimmed by 3 bases and J by 4 bases, leaving 14 bases between them. The CDR3 protein is CASSIWWGAPDTQYF. DNA of the CDR3: TGTGCCAGTAGTATTTGGTGGGGGGCCCCAGATACGCAGTATTTT. Complete variable domain (other parts from reference TRBV19 and TRBJ2-3): DGGITQSPKYLFRKEGQNVTLSCEQNLNHDAMYWYRQDPGQGLRLIYYSQIVNDFQKGDIAEGYSVSREKKESFPLTVTSAQKNPTAFYLCASSIWWGAPDTQYFGPGTRLTVL.